This T cell receptor (beta chain) was captured by sequencing in a study of neoadjuvant anti-PD-1 for oral cavity cancer. Turning to the study itself: Around day 43, patients without progression received a fourth nivolumab dose before surgery.

Time point defined: after neoadjuvant nivolumab, at surgical resection. The patients had HPV-negative, locally advanced oral cavity squamous cell carcinoma. The V gene's germline CDR1 is SGDLS and CDR2 YYNGEE. The CDR3 runs to 15 residues. V lost 2 bases and J lost 4; bases outside the gene matches: 7. Here immunoSEQ multiplex PCR was the method, and the copy in TCRdb shows in-frame clones only, minus some. The sample lists about 68,000 clones, 70% to 90% occurring once. The sequences come from PBMCs, collected after nivolumab (anti-PD-1) treatment. This receptor was identified in a person between 40 and 79 years old with oral cavity squamous cell carcinoma. J is TRBJ1-2 and V is TRBV9, with 8 bases fitting TRBD1. The CDR3 is CASSVSPGTGYGYTF. The CDR3 DNA is TGTGCCAGCAGCGTTAGCCCCGGGACAGGCTATGGCTACACCTTC.